Sequencing of this TCR beta chain was carried out in a study of blood T cell repertoires in COVID-19. The study recruited exposed participants who had met a COVID-19 case within 2 weeks before entry. Only in-frame clones appear in the TCRdb table, and some are missing; sequencing was by immunoSEQ multiplex PCR. The data hold roughly 150,000 clones, with approximately 84% observed a single time. CDR1 and CDR2 (germline): SGHRS, YFSETQ. The CDR3 has 14 residues. V was shortened by 0 bases and J by 7 bases, with 11 bases between the two germline ends. Material: PBMCs or T cells enriched from blood (not recorded which). The gene calls are TRBV5-1 and TRBJ2-1; D remains unclear. This TCR came from a woman aged 18 to 35 who had been exposed to COVID-19. The CDR3 loop reads CASSLGPFQNEQFF. CDR3 coding DNA: TGCGCCAGCAGCTTGGGGCCATTCCAGAATGAGCAGTTCTTC.